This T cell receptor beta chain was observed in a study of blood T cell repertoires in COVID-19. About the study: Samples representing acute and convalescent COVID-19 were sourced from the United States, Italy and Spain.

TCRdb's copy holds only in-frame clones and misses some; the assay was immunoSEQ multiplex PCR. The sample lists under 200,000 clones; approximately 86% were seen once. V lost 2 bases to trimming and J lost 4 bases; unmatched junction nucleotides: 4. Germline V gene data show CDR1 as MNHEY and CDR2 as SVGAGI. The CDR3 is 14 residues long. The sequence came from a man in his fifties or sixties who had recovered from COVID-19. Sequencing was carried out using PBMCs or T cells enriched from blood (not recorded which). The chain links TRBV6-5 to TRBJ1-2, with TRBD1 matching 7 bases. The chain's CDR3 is CASSYGQEGYGYTF. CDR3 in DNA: TGTGCCAGCAGTTACGGACAGGAGGGCTATGGCTACACCTTC.